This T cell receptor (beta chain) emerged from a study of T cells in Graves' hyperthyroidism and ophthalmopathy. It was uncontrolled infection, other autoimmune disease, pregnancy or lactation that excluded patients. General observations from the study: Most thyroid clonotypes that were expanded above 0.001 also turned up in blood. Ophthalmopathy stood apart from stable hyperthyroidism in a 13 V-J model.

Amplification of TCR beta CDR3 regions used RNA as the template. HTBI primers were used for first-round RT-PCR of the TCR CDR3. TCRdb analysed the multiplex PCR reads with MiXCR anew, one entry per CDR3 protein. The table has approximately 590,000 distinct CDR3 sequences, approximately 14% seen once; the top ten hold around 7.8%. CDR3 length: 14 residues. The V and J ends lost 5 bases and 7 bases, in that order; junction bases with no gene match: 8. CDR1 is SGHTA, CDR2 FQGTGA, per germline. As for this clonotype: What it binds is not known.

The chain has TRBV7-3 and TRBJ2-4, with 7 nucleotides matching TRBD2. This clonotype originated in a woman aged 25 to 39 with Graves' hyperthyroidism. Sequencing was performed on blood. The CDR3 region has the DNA TGTGCCAGCAGCCAAACGGGCGGGGGTAACATTCAGTACTTC. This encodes CASSQTGGGNIQYF.